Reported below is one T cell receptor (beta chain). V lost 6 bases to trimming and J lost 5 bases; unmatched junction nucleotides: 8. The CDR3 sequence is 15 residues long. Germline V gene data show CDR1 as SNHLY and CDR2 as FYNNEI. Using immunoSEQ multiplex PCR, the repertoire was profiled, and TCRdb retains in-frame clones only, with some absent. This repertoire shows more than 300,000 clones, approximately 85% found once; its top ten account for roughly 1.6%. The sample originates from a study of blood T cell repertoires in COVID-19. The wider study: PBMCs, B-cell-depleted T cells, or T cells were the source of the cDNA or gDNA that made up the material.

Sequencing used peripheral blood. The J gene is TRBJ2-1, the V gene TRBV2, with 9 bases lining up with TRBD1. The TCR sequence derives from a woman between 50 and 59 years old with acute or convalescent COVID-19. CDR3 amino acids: CASRIPGQGNNEQFF. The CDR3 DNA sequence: TGTGCCAGCAGAATCCCGGGACAGGGCAACAATGAGCAGTTCTTC.